Listed below are T cell receptor beta chains from one sample, sequenced in a study of shared clonotypes between healthy human individuals. Here immunoSEQ multiplex PCR was the method, and the copy in TCRdb shows in-frame clones only, minus some. The sample yields about 79,000 clones, about 61% seen once. Input material: memory CD8+ T cells sorted from blood. The receptors come from a man aged 30-40 years in good health. Both conserved end residues are part of each CDR3. D genes are given only for firm matches. Clone size is stated in some rows and not others, as once, few, many or a class when expanded.

v_call: TRBV15; d_call: -; clone_size: -; j_call: TRBJ2-5; cdr3_nt: TGTGCCACCAGGCATCGGCAGGGGTTCTCCCAAGAGACCCAGTACTTC; cdr3_aa: CATRHRQGFSQETQYF
v_call: TRBV25-1; d_call: -; clone_size: few; j_call: TRBJ2-7; cdr3_nt: TGTGCCAGCAGTACTCAATCTCAGGGAGGCGAGCAGTACTTC; cdr3_aa: CASSTQSQGGEQYF
v_call: TRBV7-3; d_call: -; clone_size: -; j_call: TRBJ2-5; cdr3_nt: TGTGCCAGCAGCTGGTCACCCGGGGAGACCCAGTACTTC; cdr3_aa: CASSWSPGETQYF
v_call: TRBV15; d_call: TRBD1; clone_size: -; j_call: TRBJ2-3; cdr3_nt: TGTGCCACCAGCAGAGCAAGACAGGGAAGAGATACGCAGTATTTT; cdr3_aa: CATSRARQGRDTQYF
v_call: TRBV19; d_call: -; clone_size: -; j_call: TRBJ1-1; cdr3_nt: TGTGCCAGTAGGGGGCAGGAGGGGCTTGAAGCTTTCTTT; cdr3_aa: CASRGQEGLEAFF
v_call: TRBV28; d_call: -; clone_size: -; j_call: TRBJ2-7; cdr3_nt: TGTGCCAGCAGCTCCCGGACTCCCGGGACACTCGTCTCCTACGAGCAGTACTTC; cdr3_aa: CASSSRTPGTLVSYEQYF
v_call: TRBV28; d_call: -; clone_size: -; j_call: TRBJ2-7; cdr3_nt: TGTGCCAGCAGTTTAGATCGAGAGGGCGAGCAGTACTTC; cdr3_aa: CASSLDREGEQYF
v_call: TRBV10-2; d_call: -; clone_size: -; j_call: TRBJ1-2; cdr3_nt: TGCGCCAGCAGTGAGGGGGCCGGCACCTATGGCTACACCTTC; cdr3_aa: CASSEGAGTYGYTF
v_call: TRBV29-1; d_call: -; clone_size: few; j_call: TRBJ2-1; cdr3_nt: TGCAGCGTTGAAGGGAGAACGGGAAGGTCCTACAATGAGCAGTTCTTC; cdr3_aa: CSVEGRTGRSYNEQFF
v_call: TRBV28; d_call: -; clone_size: -; j_call: TRBJ2-3; cdr3_nt: TGTGCCAGCAGCTTCCTTAAGGTGGGACCCCCTGTGGGGGATACGCAGTATTTT; cdr3_aa: CASSFLKVGPPVGDTQYF
v_call: TRBV29-1; d_call: -; clone_size: -; j_call: TRBJ2-6; cdr3_nt: TGCAGCGTTGAAGATCAGGCTGGGGCCAACGTCCTGACTTTC; cdr3_aa: CSVEDQAGANVLTF
v_call: TRBV5-4; d_call: -; clone_size: -; j_call: TRBJ2-7; cdr3_nt: TGTGCCAGCAGCTTGACTAGCAGCTACGAGCAGTACTTC; cdr3_aa: CASSLTSSYEQYF
v_call: TRBV27; d_call: -; clone_size: -; j_call: TRBJ2-2; cdr3_nt: TGTGCCAGCAGTTTATCGCGTAACACCGGGGAGCTGTTTTTT; cdr3_aa: CASSLSRNTGELFF
v_call: TRBV5-8; d_call: -; clone_size: few; j_call: TRBJ2-7; cdr3_nt: TGTGCCAGCAGCCCGCCCGTTAAGACCTACGGGGCTGGGGCCTACGAGCAGTACTTC; cdr3_aa: CASSPPVKTYGAGAYEQYF
v_call: TRBV6-5; d_call: -; clone_size: -; j_call: TRBJ1-5; cdr3_nt: TGTGCCAGCTCTGACAGACCTGAACAGCCCCAGCATTTT; cdr3_aa: CASSDRPEQPQHF
v_call: TRBV25-1; d_call: -; clone_size: -; j_call: TRBJ2-1; cdr3_nt: TGTGCCAGCAGTAGGACTGGGGCCCCTCGGAGCTCCTACAATGAGCAGTTCTTC; cdr3_aa: CASSRTGAPRSSYNEQFF